This T cell receptor beta chain was identified during a study of blood T cell repertoires in COVID-19 (dated by TCRdb to the early 2020s). Notes on the research overall: Collaborator samples came from the United States, Italy and Spain and covered acute and convalescent phases of COVID-19. The repertoires were released in a freely available public database intended as a resource for research on the immune response to SARS-CoV-2. Subjects who had been exposed to COVID-19, were actively infected with it, or had recovered from it provided the deeply sampled blood TCRbeta repertoires that made up the dataset. Nearly every sample came with metadata listing a de-identified subject ID, COVID-19 status, age in years and sex. Samples came from the ongoing ImmuneRACE study (first 160 participants) plus 1,254 subjects from 6 global collaborators. The prospective study material was composed of cDNA or gDNA derived from T cells, B-cell-depleted T cells, or PBMCs. Where available, HLA class I and class II types were obtained from metadata supplied by the sample provider rather than from assay-based typing. The paper as a whole reports these results and caveats: The quantity of clinical and demographic metadata differed by source and by participant and was supplied without curation.

The collaborating institutions used their own protocols to collect whole blood in K2EDTA tubes. For TCRbeta analysis, collaborator samples were shipped as frozen whole blood, as isolated PBMCs, or as DNA extracted from either sample type. As for this clone: This clone's antigen is unknown. Per-base quality was not reported, and no clone a single base away is much larger than it.

The immunoSEQ Assay, a bias-controlled multiplex PCR, was used to amplify TCRbeta CDR3 regions from genomic DNA. Per the authors' processing: The number of nucleated cells in each sample was estimated by amplification of reference gene primers within the assay. Sequence reads were collapsed and filtered to measure the absolute abundance of every unique TCRbeta CDR3 rearrangement. Productive Simpson clonality was computed per sample as the square root of Simpson's diversity index over productive rearrangements. TCRdb carries this immuneACCESS record with in-frame sequences only. Its versions omit some clonotypes, under half of them owing to an unresolved V gene in the studies checked, with the rest unexplained. From that table come the V and J calls and clone size; the DNA was used to work out D and trimming. Across this sample there are some 100,000 clones, with about 92% seen only once. The ten largest clones take up 5% to 6% of the sample.

CDR3 length: 13 amino acids, cysteine to phenylalanine. Only the CDR3 portion is preserved as DNA: 39 bases, with reading frame beginning at the first base. V is pared back by 6 bases and J by 8 bases, with 16 bases lying between the germline termini. The germline V gene (reference sequence) specifies MNHEY as CDR1 and SMNVEV as CDR2. The rearranged chain carries TRBV27 and TRBJ1-2, with a weak D call of TRBD1 (6 bases match). Sequenced sample: peripheral blood. The origin of this receptor is a man aged 50-59 years with active COVID-19. The DNA reads as follows: TGTGCCAGCAGCCCCGACAGGCTTAACGGCTACACCTTC. The encoded protein is CASSPDRLNGYTF.